The 11 T cell receptor beta chains listed next were all sequenced from one sample in a study of radiation and T cells in renal cell carcinoma. Regarding time point: blood 2 weeks post-SBRT. The treatment: 15 Gy SBRT to primary tumor, nephrectomy 4 weeks later. This table comes from immunoSEQ multiplex PCR, and its TCRdb copy is limited to in-frame clones, with some not included. The sample lists 100,000 to 150,000 clones; around 85% were seen once. Specimen: blood, collected from a patient whose treatment included radiotherapy and nephrectomy. These receptors were collected from a man between 45 and 60 years old with renal cell carcinoma.

This clone was observed once. The rearrangement uses TRBV9 and TRBJ2-1; the match to TRBD2 covers 14 bases. The junction had 11 bases not matched to a gene; V was cut back by 3 bases and J by 12 bases. Germline lookup yields CDR1 SGDLS and CDR2 YYNGEE. The CDR3 covers 16 residues. In DNA, the CDR3 is TGTGCCAGCAGCGCAGACCTAAGACTAGCGGGAGGGGGGCAGTTCTTC. Its protein product is CASSADLRLAGGGQFF.

J is TRBJ2-1 and V is TRBV27, with D uncertain. This CDR3 comprises 11 residues. Germline CDR1 MNHEY, CDR2 SMNVEV (reference sequence). V lost 4 bases and J lost 3, with 1 base in between. For the CDR3, the DNA is TGTGCCAGCAGTTACTACAATGAGCAGTTCTTC. Protein product: CASSYYNEQFF.

With regard to this clone: Other DNA sequences in this specimen translate into the identical CDR3. CDR3 protein: CSVRQGAGETQYF. For the CDR3, the DNA is TGCAGCGTCCGACAGGGGGCCGGGGAGACCCAGTACTTC. The V and J genes are TRBV29-1 and TRBJ2-5; 10 bases line up with TRBD1. The V and J ends lost 6 bases and 5 bases, in that order; junction bases with no gene match: 6. Germline CDR1 SQVTM, CDR2 ANQGSEA. The CDR3 has 13 amino acids.

In DNA form, the CDR3 reads TGTGCCAGCAGTGAAGCCCCGACAGGGAACTACGAGCAGTACTTC. Its protein is CASSEAPTGNYEQYF. The chain combines TRBV6-1 with TRBJ2-7, with 7 nucleotides matching TRBD1. CDR1 is MNHNS and CDR2 is SASEGT in the germline V gene. V shed 0 bases and J 3 bases; nucleotides not matched to a gene: 5. The CDR3 contains 15 residues.

V usage is TRBV6-5 and J usage is TRBJ1-4, with TRBD1 identical over 10 bases. The CDR3 is 15 amino acids. The germline gives CDR1 MNHEY, CDR2 SVGAGI. After removal of 2 bases from V and 7 bases from J, the junction contained 4 bases not matched to a gene. Here the CDR3 DNA reads TGTGCCAGCAGTTACGTGGGACAGGGGTTTGAAAAACTGTTTTTT. Protein: CASSYVGQGFEKLFF.

V is TRBV27 and J is TRBJ2-7; D may be TRBD2 (5 bases). The CDR3 has 11 amino acids. V was cut by 6 bases and J by 3 bases, with 6 bases left in between. CDR1 is MNHEY, CDR2 SMNVEV, per germline (reference sequence). The CDR3: CASSEGYEQYF. The CDR3 DNA is TGTGCCAGCAGCGAGGGCTACGAGCAGTACTTC.

This clone has a single count. The chain recombines TRBV4-1 with TRBJ2-7; TRBD1 matches at 8 bases. The CDR3 covers 16 residues. The germline gives CDR1 MGHRA, CDR2 YSYEKL. The J segment lost 4 bases and the V segment lost 3 bases, leaving 11 bases of the junction unmatched. CDR3 loop: CASSQSRNGQGYEQYF. The CDR3 DNA reads as TGCGCCAGCAGCCAGTCAAGGAACGGACAGGGTTACGAGCAGTACTTC.

This clone was seen a single time. An end of the junction differs from the germline gene, which may be a read error. The genes are TRBV7-7 and TRBJ2-1; 15 nucleotides align to TRBD2. CDR3 length: 15 residues. Germline CDR1 is SSHAT and CDR2 is FNYEAQ (reference sequence). In nucleotides, the CDR3 is TGTGCTAGCAGCGCGGGACTAGCGGGAGGTGGTGAGCAGTTCTTC. It specifies CASSAGLAGGGEQFF.

This clone was recorded once. The rearrangement uses TRBV11-2 and TRBJ2-7; 10 bases align to TRBD1. V shed 3 bases, J shed 3 bases, and the junction held 8 bases outside the gene matches. The CDR3 is 16 amino acids. CDR1 is SGHAT and CDR2 is FQNNGV in the germline V gene. The CDR3: CASSLSSGQGIYEQYF. The CDR3 nucleotides read TGTGCCAGCAGCTTGTCTTCGGGACAGGGGATCTACGAGCAGTACTTC.

The chain is built from TRBV7-3 and TRBJ2-1, with a tentative D call TRBD2 (5 bases). This CDR3 has 12 amino acids. Between the trimmed V and J ends, which lost 4 bases and 8 bases, there was a span of 9 bases. Per the germline V gene, CDR1 is SGHTA and CDR2 is FQGTGA. The CDR3 coding sequence is TGTGCCAGCAGCTCCACTAGGGATGAGCAGTTCTTC. This gives the protein CASSSTRDEQFF.

This sequence joins TRBV27 and TRBJ1-2; 8 bases match TRBD1. The germline CDR1 and CDR2 sequences are MNHEY and SMNVEV (reference sequence). The junction had 7 bases not matched to a gene; V was cut back by 5 bases and J by 5 bases. The CDR3 sequence is 14 residues long. CDR3 sequence (DNA): TGTGCCAGCAGTCTCAAAGGGACAGGTTATGGCTACACCTTC. It codes for CASSLKGTGYGYTF.